Listed below are T cell receptor beta chains from one sample, sequenced in a study of CD4 T cells in relation to SARS-CoV-2 and coronaviruses. These receptors are not linked to any known antigen. Assay used: immunoSEQ multiplex PCR; TCRdb lists only in-frame clones, some missing. The sample has about 21,000 clones, about three fifths seen once; the top ten hold roughly 11%. Source material: CD4+ T cells from PBMCs, cultured in vitro. All receptors derive from a human donor in good health. CDR3s include the opening cysteine and the closing phenylalanine or tryptophan. Each record gives: V gene, J gene, D gene, clone size, CDR3 protein, CDR3 DNA. D genes are given only for firm matches. The size of a clone is reported for some rows only, either as once, few or many, or as a class for expanded clones.

TRBV7-2,TRBJ2-3,TRBD1,.,CASSSRTGSFDTQYF,TGTGCCAGCAGCTCTAGGACAGGTTCATTTGATACGCAGTATTTT
TRBV5-6,TRBJ1-6,TRBD1,few,CASSLVIGQGNSPLHF,TGTGCCAGCAGCCTTGTAATAGGACAGGGTAATTCACCCCTCCACTTT
TRBV5-1,TRBJ2-7,.,few,CASSLDTASYEQYF,TGCGCCAGCAGCTTGGACACGGCCTCCTACGAGCAGTACTTC
TRBV5-4,TRBJ1-3,TRBD1,.,CASSSGTGVTGNTIYF,TGTGCCAGCAGCTCCGGGACAGGGGTAACTGGAAACACCATATATTTT
TRBV7-8,TRBJ2-6,.,.,CASSPVPGHSSGANVLTF,TGTGCCAGCAGCCCCGTCCCGGGACATTCCTCTGGGGCCAACGTCCTGACTTTC
TRBV4-1,TRBJ2-3,.,.,CASSPWGADTQYF,TGCGCCAGCAGCCCATGGGGGGCAGATACGCAGTATTTT
TRBV2,TRBJ1-1,TRBD1,.,CASSRGWTGENTEAFF,TGTGCCAGCAGTAGAGGTTGGACAGGGGAGAACACTGAAGCTTTCTTT
TRBV7-9,TRBJ2-5,TRBD1,few,CASSLGGQIETQYF,TGTGCCAGCAGCTTAGGGGGACAGATAGAGACCCAGTACTTC
TRBV4-3,TRBJ2-3,.,.,CASSRGTGLSNTDTQYF,TGCGCCAGCAGCCGCGGGACGGGACTTTCTAACACAGATACGCAGTATTTT
TRBV5-5,TRBJ1-1,TRBD1,.,CASSLPSTGGETEAFF,TGTGCCAGCAGCTTGCCATCTACAGGGGGAGAGACTGAAGCTTTCTTT
TRBV5-4,TRBJ2-2,.,.,CASSLSQAPAGELFF,TGTGCCAGCAGCTTGTCCCAGGCGCCCGCCGGGGAGCTGTTTTTT
TRBV2,TRBJ1-5,.,.,CASSGTLRGAQPQHF,TGTGCCAGCAGTGGGACCCTACGGGGGGCCCAGCCCCAGCATTTT
TRBV5-1,TRBJ2-4,.,.,CASSFAGALLENIQYF,TGCGCCAGCAGCTTCGCTGGGGCACTATTAGAAAACATTCAGTACTTC
TRBV3-1/TRBV3-2,TRBJ1-2,.,few,CASWSESNYGYTF,TGTGCCAGCTGGTCAGAGTCTAACTATGGCTACACCTTC
TRBV19,TRBJ1-4,.,few,CASRRYLRTEKLFF,TGTGCCAGTAGACGGTATTTACGAACTGAAAAACTGTTTTTT
TRBV7-6,TRBJ2-2,TRBD2,once,CASSTPTGTSPGELFF,TGTGCCAGCAGCACACCTACCGGGACTAGCCCCGGGGAGCTGTTTTTT
TRBV7-9,TRBJ2-3,.,few,CASSLGQVGTDTQYF,TGTGCCAGCAGCTTAGGACAGGTGGGCACAGATACGCAGTATTTT
TRBV9,TRBJ2-2,.,.,CASGSWGGELFF,TGTGCCAGCGGATCCTGGGGGGGGGAGCTGTTTTTT
TRBV11-3,TRBJ1-1,TRBD1,once,CASSLAGTGGTEAFF,TGTGCCAGCAGCTTAGCCGGGACAGGGGGAACTGAAGCTTTCTTT
TRBV9,TRBJ1-2,TRBD1,.,CASSVGTGGNIYGYTF,TGTGCCAGCAGCGTAGGTACAGGGGGTAATATCTATGGCTACACCTTC
TRBV19,TRBJ2-2,.,.,CASSTIQIAGELFF,TGTGCCAGTAGTACCATTCAAATCGCCGGGGAGCTGTTTTTT
TRBV14,TRBJ1-5,.,few,CASSQDGNQPQHF,TGTGCCAGCAGCCAAGATGGTAATCAGCCCCAGCATTTT
TRBV5-4,TRBJ2-5,TRBD2,.,CASSSGGTSGGYETQYF,TGTGCCAGCAGCTCGGGTGGGACTAGCGGGGGTTATGAGACCCAGTACTTC
TRBV29-1,TRBJ2-3,.,.,CSVGSPRGNTDTQYF,TGCAGCGTTGGAAGCCCTAGGGGGAACACAGATACGCAGTATTTT
TRBV11-2,TRBJ2-7,.,few,CASSLEPQSSYEQYF,TGTGCCAGCAGCTTAGAGCCTCAGAGCTCCTACGAGCAGTACTTC
TRBV19,TRBJ2-7,TRBD2,few,CASSRSSGGIYEQYF,TGTGCCAGTAGTCGCTCTAGCGGGGGCATCTACGAGCAGTACTTC
TRBV18,TRBJ2-1,TRBD1,few,CASSPDRGFYNEQFF,TGTGCCAGCTCACCAGACAGGGGATTTTACAATGAGCAGTTCTTC
TRBV3-1/TRBV3-2,TRBJ2-2,.,.,CASSQGRGDTNTGELFF,TGTGCCAGCAGCCAGGGTAGGGGGGATACGAACACCGGGGAGCTGTTTTTT